Shown below are 17 T cell receptor beta chains from a single sample sequenced in a study of shared clonotypes between healthy human individuals. Clones were sequenced by immunoSEQ multiplex PCR, and TCRdb holds only the in-frame ones, with some missing. This sample carries 550,000 to 700,000 clones, 60% to 75% of them seen once, and the ten largest clones take around 1.8%. Material for sequencing was memory CD4+ T cells sorted from blood. Noted subset: CD45RA-negative fraction. These receptors were collected from a woman under 40 in good health.

V gene TRBV28 combines with J gene TRBJ2-1, with 14 bases aligning to TRBD2. CDR1 and CDR2 from the germline V gene are MDHEN and SYDVKM. CDR3 length: 16 residues. Unmatched junction bases numbered 4, after V lost 4 bases and J lost 5 bases. In DNA form, the CDR3 reads TGTGCCAGCAGTTCCCCGGGACTAGCGGGGGACAATGAGCAGTTCTTC. Its protein product is CASSSPGLAGDNEQFF.

Turning to this clone: The identical CDR3 is also encoded by other nucleotide sequences in the sample. The chain joins TRBV18 to TRBJ2-2; no clear D. Germline V gene lookup returns CDR1 KGHSH and CDR2 LQKENI. Trimming pared 2 bases from V and 4 bases from J, leaving 5 bases between. The CDR3 is 13 amino acids. The CDR3 here is CASSPGVTGELFF. In DNA, the CDR3 is TGTGCCAGCTCACCAGGAGTCACCGGGGAGCTGTTTTTT.

As concerns this clone: A clone one base away is much larger, so this may be a read error. Within the sample, other DNA sequences also encode this same CDR3. The chain has TRBV5-1 and TRBJ1-3; D remains unclear. From germline, CDR1 is SGHRS and CDR2 YFSETQ. This CDR3 contains 13 residues. V gave up 0 bases and J gave up 4 bases, with 5 bases separating them. In nucleotides, the CDR3 is TGCGCCAGCAGCTTGGACGGGGGAAACACCATATATTTT. It is translated as CASSLDGGNTIYF.

Points on this clone: The same CDR3 can be traced to other DNA sequences in this sample. The rearrangement links TRBV19 to TRBJ1-5; D perhaps matches TRBD1 (5 bases). V gave up 4 bases and J gave up 5 bases, with 9 bases separating them. The CDR3 consists of 13 residues. CDR1 and CDR2 (germline): LNHDA, SQIVND (reference sequence). Written as DNA, the CDR3 is TGTGCCAGTAGTACAACAGGATATCAGCCCCAGCATTTT. The encoded protein is CASSTTGYQPQHF. Combining the CDR3 with reference TRBV19 and TRBJ1-5 gives the whole variable domain DGGITQSPKYLFRKEGQNVTLSCEQNLNHDAMYWYRQDPGQGLRLIYYSQIVNDFQKGDIAEGYSVSREKKESFPLTVTSAQKNPTAFYLCASSTTGYQPQHFGDGTRLSIL.

This clone was counted a few times. The rearrangement joins TRBV4-1 to TRBJ1-2; no definite D call. The germline V gene encodes CDR1 MGHRA and CDR2 YSYEKL. The V and J ends lost 6 bases and 8 bases respectively, with 19 bases between them. The CDR3 length is 14 residues. The CDR3 reads CASRQSPLAGGYTF. CDR3 nucleotides: TGCGCCAGCAGACAAAGTCCTTTGGCTGGGGGCTACACCTTC.

This sequence joins TRBV4-1 and TRBJ2-2; TRBD1 matches 7 bases. This CDR3 is 18 amino acids long. CDR1 and CDR2 from the germline V gene are MGHRA and YSYEKL. After removal of 5 bases from V and 3 bases from J, the junction contained 15 bases not matched to a gene. The DNA of the CDR3 is TGCGCCAGCAGCAAGCGAACACAGGGGTTGAAGGACACCGGGGAGCTGTTTTTT. Protein product: CASSKRTQGLKDTGELFF.

V is TRBV6-1 and J is TRBJ2-7; the D gene is possibly TRBD1 (5 bases). V was trimmed by 6 bases and J by 2 bases, leaving 17 bases between them. CDR1 and CDR2 (germline): MNHNS, SASEGT. This CDR3 region has 15 residues. CDR3: CASRTDSSLPYEQYF. The DNA for the CDR3 is TGTGCCAGCAGAACCGACAGTTCCTTGCCCTACGAGCAGTACTTC.

The V and J genes are TRBV5-1 and TRBJ2-3, with D uncertain. V was shortened by 2 bases and J by 3 bases, with 4 bases between the two germline ends. Germline CDR1 and CDR2: SGHRS and YFSETQ. CDR3 size: 12 residues. The CDR3 loop is CASSLLTDTQYF. The CDR3 region has the DNA TGCGCCAGCAGCTTACTAACAGATACGCAGTATTTT.

The gene calls are TRBV28 and TRBJ2-1; 8 nucleotides agree with TRBD1. CDR3 length equals 17 residues. CDR1 and CDR2 from the germline V gene are MDHEN and SYDVKM. Trimming removed 10 bases from V and 7 bases from J; junction bases left unmatched: 21. The CDR3 bases are TGTGCCACGAGCCGATACACAGGGGGGATGGAGAAAAATGAGCAGTTCTTC. It yields the protein CATSRYTGGMEKNEQFF.

The rearrangement joins TRBV6-1 to TRBJ2-3, with 12 positions matching TRBD2. This CDR3 region has 16 residues. Germline V gives CDR1 MNHNS, CDR2 SASEGT. V gave up 4 bases and J gave up 0 bases; unmatched junction bases: 2. CDR3 sequence: CASSAGTSGSTDTQYF. CDR3 bases: TGTGCCAGCAGTGCAGGGACTAGCGGGAGCACAGATACGCAGTATTTT.

This rearrangement joins TRBV2 to TRBJ2-4, with 8 bases identical to TRBD1. The CDR3 extends over 14 amino acids. With 7 bases clipped from V and 7 bases from J, the junction kept 9 bases outside the gene matches. The germline CDR1 and CDR2 sequences are SNHLY and FYNNEI. The CDR3 here is CASNIRGLRNIQYF. In DNA, the CDR3 is TGTGCCAGCAACATCAGGGGGCTGCGGAACATTCAGTACTTC.

The CDR3 loop is CASSTTGNEQFF. CDR3 in DNA: TGTGCCAGCAGCACCACAGGCAATGAGCAGTTCTTC. This chain connects TRBV13 to TRBJ2-1; D is perhaps TRBD1 (5 bases). Germline V gives CDR1 PRHDT, CDR2 FYEKMQ (reference sequence). CDR3 size: 12 residues. Trimming stripped 5 bases from V and 6 bases from J, with 8 bases between. The whole variable domain, remainder taken from reference TRBV13 and TRBJ2-1, is AAGVIQSPRHLIKEKRETATLKCYPIPRHDTVYWYQQGPGQDPQFLISFYEKMQSDKGSIPDRFSAQQFSDYHSELNMSSLELGDSALYFCASSTTGNEQFFGPGTRLTVL.

The chain carries TRBV5-1 and TRBJ2-5; 11 bases line up with TRBD2. The germline V gene encodes CDR1 SGHRS and CDR2 YFSETQ. V shed 0 bases, J shed 5 bases, and the junction held 9 bases outside the gene matches. The CDR3 length is 17 residues. In DNA, the CDR3 is TGCGCCAGCAGCTTGGTAGGTCTAGCGGGAGGTGATGAGACCCAGTACTTC. Protein sequence: CASSLVGLAGGDETQYF.

The rearrangement joins TRBV27 to TRBJ1-5, with 8 bases fitting TRBD1. The CDR3 is 13 amino acids. Germline CDR1 reads MNHEY; CDR2 reads SMNVEV (reference sequence). V gave up 5 bases and J gave up 7 bases; unmatched junction bases: 4. CDR3 in amino acids: CASSPGTGQPQHF. As DNA, the CDR3 is TGTGCCAGCAGTCCCGGGACAGGACAGCCCCAGCATTTT.

This clone was found once. This chain connects TRBV6-5 to TRBJ1-1; D may be TRBD1 (5 bases). Germline V gene lookup returns CDR1 MNHEY and CDR2 SVGAGI. V lost 6 bases, J lost 8 bases, and 19 bases lay in between. This CDR3 is 14 amino acids long. The CDR3 DNA reads TGTGCCAGCAGCCCATCTGTCGGGGCTCGGGAAGCTTTCTTT. It yields the protein CASSPSVGAREAFF.

This chain uses TRBV5-1 with TRBJ2-7; maybe TRBD2 (6 bases). The CDR3 covers 15 residues. Germline V gene sequence: CDR1 SGHRS, CDR2 YFSETQ. The V and J ends lost 0 bases and 0 bases respectively, with 10 bases between them. The DNA for the CDR3 is TGCGCCAGCAGCTTGGGGGACTTCAGCTCCTACGAGCAGTACTTC. Translating it yields CASSLGDFSSYEQYF. Drawing the rest from reference TRBV5-1 and TRBJ2-7, the complete variable domain is KAGVTQTPRYLIKTRGQQVTLSCSPISGHRSVSWYQQTPGQGLQFLFEYFSETQRNKGNFPGRFSGRQFSNSRSEMNVSTLELGDSALYLCASSLGDFSSYEQYFGPGTRLTVT.

The chain couples TRBV6-1 to TRBJ1-1; D unresolved. Looked up from germline, CDR1 is MNHNS and CDR2 is SASEGT. The CDR3 is 15 residues long. V lost 4 bases and J 1 base, leaving 13 bases between the germline ends. CDR3 DNA sequence: TGTGCCAGCAGTGCGAGACACGGACCGAACACTGAAGCTTTCTTT. It specifies CASSARHGPNTEAFF.